This T cell receptor beta chain emerged from a study of blood T cell repertoires in COVID-19. V lost 7 bases and J 0 bases, leaving 3 bases between the germline ends. The CDR3 contains 11 residues. CDR1 and CDR2 (germline): MDHEN, SYDVKM. The protocol was immunoSEQ multiplex PCR, while the TCRdb copy is restricted to in-frame clones and leaves out a portion. The profile shows some 110,000 clones, approximately 80% of them singletons. This clone was found a few times. Input material: peripheral blood. J is TRBJ1-2 and V is TRBV28, with no clear D. The TCR originated in a man older than 75 with acute or convalescent COVID-19. The CDR3 loop reads CASIANYGYTF. The DNA of the CDR3 is TGTGCCAGCATAGCTAACTATGGCTACACCTTC.